This TCR beta chain is from a study of CD8 T cells in Susac syndrome. The CDR3 totals 13 residues. V was cut by 5 bases and J by 4 bases, with 11 bases left in between. Germline assignment: CDR1 MNHEY and CDR2 SVGAGI. The authors reverse transcribed about 0.5 to 1 ug RNA with random hexamers. One entry per CDR3 protein, called by TCRdb with MiXCR from the immunoSEQ multiplex PCR reads. The sample includes about 94,000 distinct CDR3 sequences, 85% to 95% of them seen just once. Sequencing was carried out using CD4+ T cells from PBMCs. This receptor was obtained from a human donor with Susac syndrome. The rearrangement links TRBV6-5 to TRBJ2-5; perhaps D is TRBD1 or TRBD2 (5 bases each). CDR3 sequence reads: CASSNGAGETQYF. For the CDR3, the DNA is TGTGCCAGCAGTAACGGGGCCGGAGAGACCCAGTACTTC.